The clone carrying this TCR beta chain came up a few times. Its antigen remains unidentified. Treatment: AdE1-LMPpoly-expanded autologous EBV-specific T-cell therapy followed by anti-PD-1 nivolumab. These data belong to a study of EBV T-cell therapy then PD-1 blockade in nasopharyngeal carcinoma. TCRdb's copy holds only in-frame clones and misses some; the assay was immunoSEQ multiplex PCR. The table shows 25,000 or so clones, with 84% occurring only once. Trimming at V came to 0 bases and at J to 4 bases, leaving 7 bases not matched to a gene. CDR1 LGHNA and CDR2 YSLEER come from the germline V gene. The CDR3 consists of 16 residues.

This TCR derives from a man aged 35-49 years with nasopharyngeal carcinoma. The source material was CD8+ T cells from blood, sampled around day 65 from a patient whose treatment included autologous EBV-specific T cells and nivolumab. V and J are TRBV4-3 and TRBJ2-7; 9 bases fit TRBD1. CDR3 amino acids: CASSQDPGDRAYEQYF. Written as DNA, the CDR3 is TGCGCCAGCAGCCAAGATCCGGGGGACAGGGCATACGAGCAGTACTTC.